The T cell receptor (beta chain) under discussion was sequenced for a study of shared clonotypes between healthy human individuals. Study summary: Donors had three CD4 naive, three CD4 memory, two CD8 naive and one CD8 memory plate apiece.

The study separated CD4+ cells into CD45RA+ naive and CD45RA-negative memory subsets. The table came from immunoSEQ multiplex PCR; TCRdb's copy has only in-frame clones and leaves some out. The sample lists under 1,100,000 clones, around 78% seen once, with roughly 0.61% in the top ten. Points from the study as a whole: Naive subsets generally had larger estimated richness than memory subsets. Only blood was sampled, and tissue TCR repertoires likely differ from blood ones.

Germline assignment: CDR1 SNHLY and CDR2 FYNNEI. The length of the CDR3 is 17 residues. V lost 6 bases, J lost 0 bases, and 7 bases stayed unmatched. About this clone: What it binds is unknown.

The source of this sequence is a man between 18 and 35 years old in good health. Some clones in this sample may be carry-over from other donors' samples. Specimen: memory CD4+ T cells from PBMCs. Described subset: CD45RA-negative fraction. This chain uses TRBV2 with TRBJ1-5; TRBD1 agrees at 11 bases. The CDR3 sequence: CASSKGQGAGSNQPQHF. As DNA, the CDR3 is TGTGCCAGCAGCAAAGGACAGGGGGCGGGTAGCAATCAGCCCCAGCATTTT.